The next 16 T cell receptor beta chains were all read from a single sample in a study of T cell repertoires in cytomegalovirus infection (dated by TCRdb to about 2019). The treatment or condition tag for this specimen amounts to: in vitro stimulation with specific CMV peptide epitopes to enrich CMV-specific T cells. Sequencing used an Illumina HiSeq 1500. The public sequencing data were trimmed at Q25 with fastp and processed into clonotypes with MiXCR by TCRdb, which kept only in-frame beta chains. CDR3 protein sequences are deduplicated, and each keeps its most common genes and DNA. For this sample the table gives approximately 110,000 distinct CDR3 sequences, of which under 55% were detected only once. The ten top clones hold roughly 70% of the sample. For these TCRs, the target antigens are not known. The sample consisted of CD8+ T cells from cultured PBMCs, taken from culture after CMV antigen stimulation. These TCRs come from a human donor in good health (CMV status not recorded). Some clones in this sample may be carry-over from other donors' samples.

This clonotype was seen at least ten times. This chain uses TRBV7-8 with TRBJ1-1; the match to TRBD1 covers 8 bases. Germline V gene sequence: CDR1 SGHVS, CDR2 FQNEAQ. The CDR3 length is 14 residues. V shed 4 bases and J 5 bases; nucleotides not matched to a gene: 6. The DNA of the CDR3 is TGTGCCAGCAGCTCCAGGGGGCGCGGGACTGAAGCTTTCTTT. This translates into CASSSRGRGTEAFF. Full variable domain (remainder filled in from reference TRBV7-8 and TRBJ1-1): GAGVSQSPRYKVAKRGQDVALRCDPISGHVSLFWYQQALGQGPEFLTYFQNEAQLDKSGLPSDRFFAERPEGSVSTLKIQRTQQEDSAVYLCASSSRGRGTEAFFGQGTRLTVV.

This clonotype has a count of ten or more. This chain links TRBV6-1 with TRBJ1-2, with D tentatively TRBD1 (6 bases). The V gene's germline CDR1 is MNHNS and CDR2 SASEGT. The CDR3 is made up of 11 amino acids. V lost 8 bases and J lost 4, with 8 bases in between. The CDR3 reads CASEGGYGYTF. CDR3 bases: TGTGCCAGCGAGGGGGGCTATGGCTACACCTTC.

The chain is built from TRBV6-5 and TRBJ1-5; D uncertain. Germline loops: CDR1 MNHEY, CDR2 SVGAGI. The CDR3 runs to 17 residues. The V end lost 3 bases, the J end lost 0 bases, and 15 bases lay between the germline ends. The CDR3 sequence: CASSYKRPGYSNQPQHF. CDR3 bases: TGTGCCAGCAGTTATAAGAGGCCAGGCTATAGCAATCAGCCCCAGCATTTT.

The chain links TRBV4-1 to TRBJ2-1, with TRBD2 identical over 15 bases. CDR1 is MGHRA and CDR2 is YSYEKL in the germline V gene. The CDR3 spans 17 residues. Germline trimming cut 4 bases from V and 2 bases from J; bases unmatched to any gene: 3. The CDR3 spells CASSRGLAGGPYNEQFF. The CDR3 DNA follows: TGCGCCAGCAGCCGCGGACTAGCGGGGGGGCCCTACAATGAGCAGTTCTTC.

The V gene is TRBV9, the J gene TRBJ1-6, with D possibly being TRBD1 (5 bases). The germline gives CDR1 SGDLS, CDR2 YYNGEE. The CDR3 extends over 12 amino acids. Trimming took 4 bases from V and 14 from J, leaving 13 bases between them. The CDR3 DNA reads as TGTGCCAGCAGCCCAGGGTTCACGGCCCTCCACTTT. Amino acids: CASSPGFTALHF.

This clonotype was counted a few times. This chain uses TRBV6-1 with TRBJ2-3, with 9 bases matching TRBD2. This CDR3 spans 14 amino acids. Germline loops: CDR1 MNHNS, CDR2 SASEGT. V dropped 4 bases and J dropped 2; count of bases not matched to a gene: 1. The CDR3 reads CASSGLAATDTQYF. CDR3 nucleotides: TGTGCCAGCAGTGGACTAGCGGCCACAGATACGCAGTATTTT.

This clonotype showed up just a few times. The chain employs TRBV7-6 and TRBJ2-1; D is unresolved. The CDR3 has 15 residues. V shed 5 bases and J shed 0 bases, with 11 bases lying between them. From germline, CDR1 is SGHVS and CDR2 FNYEAQ. CDR3 bases: TGTGCCAGCAGCCCCGACGGTTTCTCCTACAATGAGCAGTTCTTC. Translated: CASSPDGFSYNEQFF.

This clonotype was detected a few times. This chain uses TRBV7-9 with TRBJ1-1, with TRBD1 matching 7 bases. The germline gives CDR1 SEHNR, CDR2 FQNEAQ (reference sequence). The CDR3 extends over 14 amino acids. V dropped 2 bases and J dropped 3; count of bases not matched to a gene: 3. The CDR3: CASSLTRGYTEAFF. In DNA form, the CDR3 reads TGTGCCAGCAGCTTAACCAGGGGGTACACTGAAGCTTTCTTT.

The V and J genes are TRBV7-2 and TRBJ2-7, with D perhaps TRBD2 (6 bases). The CDR3 has 15 residues. Per germline, CDR1 SGHTA and CDR2 FQGNSA. The ends were cut back, 2 bases at V and 3 bases at J, with 14 bases in the middle. The CDR3 DNA follows: TGTGCCAGCAGCTTAAATAGCGGAGGCTACTACGAGCAGTACTTC. Amino acid sequence: CASSLNSGGYYEQYF.

J is TRBJ2-7 and V is TRBV19; the match to TRBD1 covers 7 bases. CDR1 and CDR2 (germline): LNHDA, SQIVND (reference sequence). The CDR3 totals 16 residues. The V and J ends lost 0 bases and 0 bases, in that order; junction bases with no gene match: 5. The CDR3 loop reads CASSIDHRGLSYEQYF. The CDR3 nucleotides are TGTGCCAGTAGTATAGACCACAGGGGCCTCTCCTACGAGCAGTACTTC.

This clonotype was detected a few times. The chain uses TRBV12-3 or TRBV12-4 and TRBJ1-5, with 8 nucleotides matching TRBD1. This CDR3 has 16 residues. The V and J ends lost 6 bases and 12 bases, in that order; junction bases with no gene match: 19. CDR3 in amino acids: CASRPSGTGAPAIQHF. For the CDR3, the DNA is TGTGCCAGCAGACCTTCAGGGACAGGTGCACCAGCTATCCAGCATTTT.

This rearrangement joins TRBV4-1 to TRBJ2-3, with D unclear. The CDR3 runs 13 residues. V was cut by 3 bases and J by 2 bases, with 6 bases left in between. The germline gives CDR1 MGHRA, CDR2 YSYEKL. The CDR3 loop reads CASSQSLTDTQYF. DNA for the CDR3: TGCGCCAGCAGCCAGTCCCTCACAGATACGCAGTATTTT.

CDR3 protein: CASSLTRLAGHEQFF. The CDR3 DNA reads as TGTGCCAGCAGCTTAACGCGACTAGCGGGCCATGAGCAGTTCTTC. This chain links TRBV7-2 with TRBJ2-1; 10 nucleotides agree with TRBD2. J lost 8 bases, V lost 2 bases, and 6 bases had no gene match. CDR3 length: 15 amino acids. CDR1 and CDR2 from the germline V gene are SGHTA and FQGNSA.

The chain combines TRBV5-6 with TRBJ2-7, with 10 bases that match TRBD2. The CDR3 covers 14 residues. With 4 bases clipped from V and 3 bases from J, the junction kept 4 bases outside the gene matches. Germline assignment: CDR1 SGHDT and CDR2 YYEEEE. The CDR3 nucleotides read TGTGCCAGCAGCCAGACTAGCGGGTACTACGAGCAGTACTTC. Its translation: CASSQTSGYYEQYF.

The rearrangement uses TRBV12-3 or TRBV12-4 and TRBJ2-5, with a weak D call TRBD1 (5 bases). The CDR3 runs to 13 residues. V dropped 6 bases and J dropped 3 bases, with 11 bases sitting between them. CDR3 DNA: TGTGCCAGCAGGTTGTCCAGGGAAGAGACCCAGTACTTC. Its protein is CASRLSREETQYF.

Ten or more counts support this clonotype. This chain uses TRBV4-1 with TRBJ2-1; 8 nucleotides match TRBD1. V was pared by 4 bases and J by 0 bases, with 11 bases of the junction left unmatched. From germline, CDR1 is MGHRA and CDR2 YSYEKL. The CDR3 has 18 residues. The CDR3 DNA is TGCGCCAGCAGCCTCCTTTGGGCAGGGGGCAGCTCCTACAATGAGCAGTTCTTC. Translation gives CASSLLWAGGSSYNEQFF.